Each of the 12 T cell receptor beta chains below was sequenced from the same sample in a study of blood T cell repertoires in COVID-19. Profiling relied on immunoSEQ multiplex PCR, and the TCRdb table lists in-frame clones only, not all of them. The table records about 670,000 clones, 70% to 90% of them present only once. Sequencing was carried out using peripheral blood. Receptors were obtained from a woman aged 18-29 years with acute or convalescent COVID-19.

The gene calls are TRBV4-1 and TRBJ2-5; TRBD2 agrees at 11 bases. The germline V gene has CDR1 MGHRA and CDR2 YSYEKL. J was trimmed by 5 bases and V by 0 bases; bases with no gene match: 14. The CDR3 has 19 amino acids. Here the CDR3 reads CASSQDEDSGGAIRETQYF. The CDR3 nucleotides are TGCGCCAGCAGCCAAGATGAGGATAGCGGGGGGGCTATAAGGGAGACCCAGTACTTC.

CDR3 sequence: CSASFETGRNTEAFF. CDR3 DNA: TGCAGTGCTAGTTTTGAGACGGGAAGAAACACTGAAGCTTTCTTT. The rearrangement links TRBV20-1 to TRBJ1-1; D remains unclear. The germline V and J ends were trimmed by 3 bases and 2 bases, with 16 bases remaining between them. The CDR3 consists of 15 residues. Germline V gene data show CDR1 as DFQATT and CDR2 as SNEGSKA (reference sequence).

The rearrangement links TRBV7-2 to TRBJ2-7, with 10 positions matching TRBD1. This CDR3 is built from 19 residues. V lost 5 bases, J lost 0 bases, and 16 bases stayed unmatched. The germline V gene encodes CDR1 SGHTA and CDR2 FQGNSA. The CDR3 sequence: CASSHSLIEGDRGSYEQYF. In nucleotides, the CDR3 is TGTGCCAGCAGCCATAGTCTGATTGAGGGGGACAGGGGCTCCTACGAGCAGTACTTC.

The chain is built from TRBV30 and TRBJ1-2; D remains unclear. CDR1 and CDR2 from the germline V gene are GTSNPN and SVGIG (reference sequence). CDR3 length equals 13 residues. This chain's CDR3 is CARATLGNYGYTF. CDR3 nucleotides: TGTGCGCGGGCGACCCTAGGGAACTATGGCTACACCTTC.

This clone was seen once. V is TRBV19 and J is TRBJ2-3; possible D gene TRBD2, 5 bases. Trimming pared 4 bases from V and 13 bases from J, leaving 15 bases between. In germline, CDR1 is LNHDA, CDR2 SQIVND (reference sequence). The CDR3 spans 12 residues. Here the CDR3 DNA reads TGTGCCAGTAGTAACGGCCTCGGGAAAAAGTATTTT. This sequence encodes CASSNGLGKKYF. The entire variable domain, with the rest obtained from reference TRBV19 and TRBJ2-3, is as follows: DGGITQSPKYLFRKEGQNVTLSCEQNLNHDAMYWYRQDPGQGLRLIYYSQIVNDFQKGDIAEGYSVSREKKESFPLTVTSAQKNPTAFYLCASSNGLGKKYFGPGTRLTVL.

V and J are TRBV6-2 or TRBV6-3 and TRBJ1-2, with 8 bases that match TRBD1. This CDR3 has 16 amino acids. Per the germline V gene, CDR1 is MNHEY and CDR2 is SVGEGT. Losses at the gene ends were 6 bases for V and 8 bases for J; bases not matched to a gene: 17. CDR3 bases: TGTGCCAGCAGCCTGACAGGGGAAGCCCCTATGGGAGGCTACACCTTC. Translating gives CASSLTGEAPMGGYTF.

The rearrangement joins TRBV24-1 to TRBJ1-2; no clear D gene. The CDR3 sequence is 13 residues long. The V gene's germline CDR1 is KGHDR and CDR2 SFDVKD. The germline V and J ends were trimmed by 5 bases and 8 bases, with 14 bases remaining between them. The CDR3 loop reads CATSGRDSGGYTF. DNA for the CDR3: TGTGCCACCAGTGGGCGGGATTCAGGAGGCTACACCTTC.

As for this clone: Additional DNA sequences in this sample encode the identical CDR3. CDR3 DNA sequence: TGTGCCAGTAGTACCCGGGACAGGGGGCGAGGCACTGAAGCTTTCTTT. This codes for CASSTRDRGRGTEAFF. V and J are TRBV19 and TRBJ1-1; TRBD1 matches at 12 bases. CDR3 size: 16 residues. Germline V gives CDR1 LNHDA, CDR2 SQIVND (reference sequence). The V segment lost 4 bases and the J segment 4 bases; nucleotides outside the gene matches: 7.

The chain couples TRBV20-1 to TRBJ1-1; possibly TRBD1 for D (6 bases). There are 12 residues in the CDR3. Germline V lookup: CDR1 DFQATT, CDR2 SNEGSKA (reference sequence). With 3 bases removed from V and 7 bases from J, the gap between germline ends came to 12 bases. CDR3 coding DNA: TGCAGTGCTAGTGGGGGGGGCGGTGAAGCTTTCTTT. Its protein product is CSASGGGGEAFF.

This clone was found once. The rearrangement links TRBV7-9 to TRBJ1-2; no definite D call. CDR3 size: 15 residues. V gave up 5 bases and J gave up 3 bases, with 16 bases separating them. Germline CDR1 and CDR2: SEHNR and FQNEAQ (reference sequence). CDR3 amino acids: CASSPDPPGHYGYTF. In DNA form, the CDR3 reads TGTGCCAGCAGCCCTGACCCTCCTGGGCACTATGGCTACACCTTC.

V and J are TRBV6-1 and TRBJ1-2; TRBD1 matches 10 bases. The CDR3 extends over 16 amino acids. The germline V gene has CDR1 MNHNS and CDR2 SASEGT. J gave up 8 bases and V 3 bases, and 12 bases lay outside the gene matches. The CDR3 DNA is TGTGCCAGCAGTGACCTCCGGGACAGGGGAAGAGGAGGCTACACCTTC. This codes for CASSDLRDRGRGGYTF.

This sequence joins TRBV6-1 and TRBJ1-2, with TRBD1 identical over 10 bases. The CDR3 has 16 residues. V was pared by 4 bases and J by 7 bases, with 12 bases of the junction left unmatched. Germline CDR1 and CDR2: MNHNS and SASEGT. DNA for the CDR3: TGTGCCAGCAGTGTGTCCGGGGGGACAGGGGCTGGTGGCTACACCTTC. Its translation is CASSVSGGTGAGGYTF.